The entry below gives a single T cell receptor (beta chain) sequence along with its context. No antigen is known for it. The PCR made use of 60 Vbeta and 13 Jbeta primers. Data came from immunoSEQ multiplex PCR; TCRdb stores just in-frame clones and leaves some out. This table holds roughly 65,000 clones, 80% found once. This entry comes from a study of cytomegalovirus exposure and HLA in healthy donors. V shed 7 bases, J shed 6 bases, and the junction held 14 bases outside the gene matches. Germline lookup yields CDR1 SQVTM and CDR2 ANQGSEA. The CDR3 sequence is 14 residues long. In nominal health when sampled, donors likely had unrecorded immune exposures nonetheless. Regarding the study as a whole: Most TCR beta V segments were productive about 87% or about 30% of the time in an earlier analysis. TCR beta chain V- and J-gene trimming was linked, in a later analysis, to a missense variant in DCLRE1C. Presence/absence analyses assumed roughly uniform sequencing depth across donors, which may not hold.

Sequenced input: PBMCs. The origin of this receptor is a woman aged 30 to 39 in good health and CMV-seronegative. The chain uses TRBV29-1 and TRBJ2-7; 8 bases match TRBD1. CDR3: CSGKHEAGGAEQYF. The CDR3 bases are TGCAGCGGTAAACACGAGGCAGGGGGCGCCGAGCAGTACTTC.